This TCR beta chain is drawn from a study of T cells after yellow fever vaccination. Overall study results and limits: In post-booster samples, most primary-vaccination clones reappeared (roughly 96% CD4, approximately 91% CD8).

This CDR3 region has 13 residues. V was shortened by 7 bases and J by 5 bases, with 15 bases between the two germline ends. As to this clonotype: What it binds is unknown.

TCRdb recomputed calls from the 5' RACE reads with MiXCR, one row per CDR3 protein. This table holds roughly 250,000 distinct CDR3 sequences, over 10% found once. This TCR was sampled from a man in his thirties or forties who received the YFV17D yellow fever vaccine. Here the sequenced sample was CD4+ T cells sorted from PBMCs, taken 45 days after the yellow fever booster vaccination. This sequence joins TRBV12-3 or TRBV12-4 and TRBJ2-7; tentatively, D is TRBD1 (6 bases). The chain's CDR3 is CASNTRGRDEQYF. The CDR3 DNA reads TGTGCCAGCAATACGAGGGGGAGAGACGAGCAGTACTTC.